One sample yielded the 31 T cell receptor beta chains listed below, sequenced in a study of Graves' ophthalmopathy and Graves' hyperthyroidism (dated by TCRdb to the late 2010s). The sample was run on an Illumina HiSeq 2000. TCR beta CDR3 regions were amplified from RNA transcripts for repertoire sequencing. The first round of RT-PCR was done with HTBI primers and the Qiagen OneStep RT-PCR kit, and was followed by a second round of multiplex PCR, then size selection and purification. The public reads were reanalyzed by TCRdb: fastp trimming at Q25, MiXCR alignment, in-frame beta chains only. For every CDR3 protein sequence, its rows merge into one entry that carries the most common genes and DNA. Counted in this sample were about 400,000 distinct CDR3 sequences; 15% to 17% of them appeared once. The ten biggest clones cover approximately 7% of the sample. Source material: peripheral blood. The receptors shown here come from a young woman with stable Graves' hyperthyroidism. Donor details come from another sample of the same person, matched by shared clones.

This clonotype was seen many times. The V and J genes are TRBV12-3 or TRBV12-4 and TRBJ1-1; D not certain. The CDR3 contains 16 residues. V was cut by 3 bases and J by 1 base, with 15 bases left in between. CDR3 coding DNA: TGTGCCAGCAGTTTCTCGACCCCTCATGGGAACACTGAAGCTTTCTTT. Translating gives CASSFSTPHGNTEAFF.

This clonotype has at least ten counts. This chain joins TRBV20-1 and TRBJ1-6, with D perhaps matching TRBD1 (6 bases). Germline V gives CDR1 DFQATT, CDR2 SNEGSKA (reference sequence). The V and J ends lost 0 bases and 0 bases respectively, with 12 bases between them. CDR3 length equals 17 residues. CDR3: CSARDWGARSYNSPLHF. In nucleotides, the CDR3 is TGCAGTGCTAGAGATTGGGGGGCGCGCTCCTATAATTCACCCCTCCACTTT.

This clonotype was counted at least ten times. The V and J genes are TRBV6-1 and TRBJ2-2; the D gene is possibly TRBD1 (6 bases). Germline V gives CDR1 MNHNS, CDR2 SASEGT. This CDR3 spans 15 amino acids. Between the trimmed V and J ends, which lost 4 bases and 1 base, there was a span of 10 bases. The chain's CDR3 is CASSVTGGNTGELFF. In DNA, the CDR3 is TGTGCCAGCAGTGTGACAGGCGGGAACACCGGGGAGCTGTTTTTT.

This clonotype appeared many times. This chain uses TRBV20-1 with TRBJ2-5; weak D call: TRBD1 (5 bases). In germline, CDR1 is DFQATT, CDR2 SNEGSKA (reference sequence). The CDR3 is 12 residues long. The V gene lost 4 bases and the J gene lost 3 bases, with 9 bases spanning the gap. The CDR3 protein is CSATRQKETQYF. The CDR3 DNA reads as TGCAGTGCTACACGACAGAAAGAGACCCAGTACTTC.

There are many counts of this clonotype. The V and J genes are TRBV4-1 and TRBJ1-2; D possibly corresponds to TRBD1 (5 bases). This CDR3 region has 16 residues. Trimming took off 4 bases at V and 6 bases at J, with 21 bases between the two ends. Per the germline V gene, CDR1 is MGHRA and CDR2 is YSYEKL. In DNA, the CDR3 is TGCGCCAGCAGCCTAGGGGACGGGGTCATCGGTGATGGCTACACCTTC. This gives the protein CASSLGDGVIGDGYTF.

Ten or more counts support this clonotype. CDR3 coding DNA: TGTGCCAGCAGCCTCGGGCCCCGGGAGCTGTTTTTT. This encodes CASSLGPRELFF. This chain joins TRBV11-2 and TRBJ2-2, with D uncertain. Germline-derived CDR1 and CDR2 are SGHAT and FQNNGV. V gave up 5 bases and J gave up 9 bases, with 10 bases separating them. This CDR3 contains 12 residues.

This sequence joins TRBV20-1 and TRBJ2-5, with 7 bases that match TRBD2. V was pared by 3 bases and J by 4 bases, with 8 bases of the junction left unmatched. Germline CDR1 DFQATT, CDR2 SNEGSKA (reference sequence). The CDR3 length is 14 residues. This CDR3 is CSARAGRVGETQYF. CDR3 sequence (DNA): TGCAGTGCTAGGGCGGGGAGGGTAGGAGAGACCCAGTACTTC.

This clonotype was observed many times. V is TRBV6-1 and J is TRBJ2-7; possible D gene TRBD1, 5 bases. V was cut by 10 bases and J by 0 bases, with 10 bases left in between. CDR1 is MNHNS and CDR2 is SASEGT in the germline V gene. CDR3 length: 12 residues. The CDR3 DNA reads TGTGCCACCCACAGGAGCTCCTACGAGCAGTACTTC. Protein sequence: CATHRSSYEQYF.

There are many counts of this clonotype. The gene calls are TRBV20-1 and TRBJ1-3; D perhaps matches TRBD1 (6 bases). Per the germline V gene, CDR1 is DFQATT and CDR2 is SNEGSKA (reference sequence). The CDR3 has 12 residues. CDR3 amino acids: CRVGGTGNTIYF. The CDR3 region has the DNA TGCAGGGTGGGGGGCACTGGAAACACCATATATTTT.

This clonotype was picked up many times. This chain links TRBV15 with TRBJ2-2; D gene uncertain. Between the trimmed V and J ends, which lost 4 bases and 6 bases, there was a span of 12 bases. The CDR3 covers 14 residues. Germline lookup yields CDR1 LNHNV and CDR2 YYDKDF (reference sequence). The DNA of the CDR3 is TGTGCCACCAGCACTAATGCGCTCTCCGGGGAGCTGTTTTTT. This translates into CATSTNALSGELFF.

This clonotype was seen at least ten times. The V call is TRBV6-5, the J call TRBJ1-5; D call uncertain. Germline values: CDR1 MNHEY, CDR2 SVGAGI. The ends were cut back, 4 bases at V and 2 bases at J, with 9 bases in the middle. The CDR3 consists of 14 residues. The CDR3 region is CASSSGLGNQPQHF. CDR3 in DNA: TGTGCCAGCAGTTCCGGGTTAGGCAATCAGCCCCAGCATTTT.

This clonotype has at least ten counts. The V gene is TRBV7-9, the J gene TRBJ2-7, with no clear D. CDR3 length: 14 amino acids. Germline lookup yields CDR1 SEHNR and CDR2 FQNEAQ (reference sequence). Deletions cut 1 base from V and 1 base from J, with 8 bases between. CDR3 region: CASSLGGFSYEQYF. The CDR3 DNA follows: TGTGCCAGCAGCTTAGGTGGGTTTTCCTACGAGCAGTACTTC.

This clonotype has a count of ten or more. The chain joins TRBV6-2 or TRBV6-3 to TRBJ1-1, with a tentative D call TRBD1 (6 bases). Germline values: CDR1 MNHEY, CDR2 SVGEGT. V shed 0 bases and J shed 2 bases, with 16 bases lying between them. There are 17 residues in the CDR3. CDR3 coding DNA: TGTGCCAGCAGTTACTCCTCCGTGGGACAAACAAACACTGAAGCTTTCTTT. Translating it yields CASSYSSVGQTNTEAFF.

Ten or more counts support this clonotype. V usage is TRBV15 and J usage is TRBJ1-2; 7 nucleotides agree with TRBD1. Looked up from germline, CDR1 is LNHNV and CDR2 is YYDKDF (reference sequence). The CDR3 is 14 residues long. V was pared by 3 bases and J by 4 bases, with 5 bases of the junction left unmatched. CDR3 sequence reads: CATSRTGPSYGYTF. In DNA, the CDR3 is TGTGCCACCAGCAGGACAGGGCCGTCCTATGGCTACACCTTC.

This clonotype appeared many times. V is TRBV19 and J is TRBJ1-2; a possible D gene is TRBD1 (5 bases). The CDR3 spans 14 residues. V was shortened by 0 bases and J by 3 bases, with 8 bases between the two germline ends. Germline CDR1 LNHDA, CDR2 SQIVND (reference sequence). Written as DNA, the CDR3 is TGTGCCAGTAGTATAGAAGACAGCTACTATGGCTACACCTTC. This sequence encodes CASSIEDSYYGYTF.

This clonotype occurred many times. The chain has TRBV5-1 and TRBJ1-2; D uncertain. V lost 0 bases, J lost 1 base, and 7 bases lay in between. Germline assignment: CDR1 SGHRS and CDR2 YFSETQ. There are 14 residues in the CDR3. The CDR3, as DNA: TGCGCCAGCAGCTTGGACGGAAATAACTATGGCTACACCTTC. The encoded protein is CASSLDGNNYGYTF. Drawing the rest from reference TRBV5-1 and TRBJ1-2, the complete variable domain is KAGVTQTPRYLIKTRGQQVTLSCSPISGHRSVSWYQQTPGQGLQFLFEYFSETQRNKGNFPGRFSGRQFSNSRSEMNVSTLELGDSALYLCASSLDGNNYGYTFGSGTRLTVV.

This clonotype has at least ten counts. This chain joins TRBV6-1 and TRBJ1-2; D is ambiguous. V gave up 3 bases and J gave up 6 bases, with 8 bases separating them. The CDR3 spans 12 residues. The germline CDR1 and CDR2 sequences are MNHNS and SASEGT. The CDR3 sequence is CASSDDRHGYTF. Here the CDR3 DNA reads TGTGCCAGCAGTGACGACCGGCATGGCTACACCTTC.

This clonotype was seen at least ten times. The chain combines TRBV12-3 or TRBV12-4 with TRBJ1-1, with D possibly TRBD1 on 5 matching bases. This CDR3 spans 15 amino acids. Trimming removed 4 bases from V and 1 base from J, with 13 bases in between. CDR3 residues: CASSWAQAGNTEAFF. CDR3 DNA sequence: TGTGCCAGCAGTTGGGCACAGGCGGGGAACACTGAAGCTTTCTTT.

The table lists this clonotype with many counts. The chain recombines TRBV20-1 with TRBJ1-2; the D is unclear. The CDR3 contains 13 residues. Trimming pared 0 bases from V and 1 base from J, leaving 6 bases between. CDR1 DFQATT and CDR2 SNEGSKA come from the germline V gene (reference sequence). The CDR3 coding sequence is TGCAGTGCTAGAGAGGGTTTTAACTATGGCTACACCTTC. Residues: CSAREGFNYGYTF.

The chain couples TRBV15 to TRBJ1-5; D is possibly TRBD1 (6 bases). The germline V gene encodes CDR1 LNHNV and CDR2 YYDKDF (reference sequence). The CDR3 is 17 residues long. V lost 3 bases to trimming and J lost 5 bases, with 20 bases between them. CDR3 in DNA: TGTGCCACCAGCAGGGAACTTTTAACAGGGTTGGATCAGCCCCAGCATTTT. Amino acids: CATSRELLTGLDQPQHF.

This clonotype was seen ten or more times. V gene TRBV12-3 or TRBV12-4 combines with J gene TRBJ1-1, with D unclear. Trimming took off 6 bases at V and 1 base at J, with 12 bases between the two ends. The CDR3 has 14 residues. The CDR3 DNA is TGTGCCAGCAGAGATTACGGATCGAACACTGAAGCTTTCTTT. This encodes CASRDYGSNTEAFF.

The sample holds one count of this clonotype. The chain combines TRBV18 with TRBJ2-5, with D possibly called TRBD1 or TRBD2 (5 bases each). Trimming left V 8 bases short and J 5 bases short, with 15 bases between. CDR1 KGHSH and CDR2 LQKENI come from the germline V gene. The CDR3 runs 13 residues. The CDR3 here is CASSLWDEETQYF. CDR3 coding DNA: TGTGCCAGCAGCCTATGGGACGAGGAGACCCAGTACTTC.

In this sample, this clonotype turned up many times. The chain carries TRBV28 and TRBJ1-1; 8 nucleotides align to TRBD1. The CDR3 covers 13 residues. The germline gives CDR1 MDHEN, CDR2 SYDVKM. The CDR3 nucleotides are TGTCTTGTGAGGGACAGGTCATATACGAGGGCTTTCTTT. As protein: CLVRDRSYTRAFF.

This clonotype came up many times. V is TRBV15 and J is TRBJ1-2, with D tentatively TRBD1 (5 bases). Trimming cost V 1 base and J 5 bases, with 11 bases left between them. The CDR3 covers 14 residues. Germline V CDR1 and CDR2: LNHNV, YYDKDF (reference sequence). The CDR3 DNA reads TGTGCCACCAGCAGAGCCGGGACGACGTATGGCTACACCTTC. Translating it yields CATSRAGTTYGYTF.

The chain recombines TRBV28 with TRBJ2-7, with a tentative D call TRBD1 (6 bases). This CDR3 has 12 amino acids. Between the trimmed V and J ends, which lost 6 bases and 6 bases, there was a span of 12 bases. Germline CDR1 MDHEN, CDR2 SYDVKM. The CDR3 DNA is TGTGCCAGCAGGTACAGGGAAGGCGAGCAGTACTTC. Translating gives CASRYREGEQYF.

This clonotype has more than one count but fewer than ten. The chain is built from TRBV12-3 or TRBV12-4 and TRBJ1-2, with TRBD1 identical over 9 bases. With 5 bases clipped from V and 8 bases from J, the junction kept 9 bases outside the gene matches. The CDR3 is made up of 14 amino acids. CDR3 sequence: CASSVAGTGHGYTF. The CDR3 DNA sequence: TGTGCCAGCAGTGTTGCCGGGACAGGGCACGGCTACACCTTC.

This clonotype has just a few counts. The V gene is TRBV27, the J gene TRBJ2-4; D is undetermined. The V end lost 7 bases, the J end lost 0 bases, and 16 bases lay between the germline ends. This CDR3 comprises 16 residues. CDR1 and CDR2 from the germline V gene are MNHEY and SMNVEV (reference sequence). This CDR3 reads CASTRRADIAKNIQYF. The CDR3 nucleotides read TGTGCCAGCACCCGCCGGGCAGATATAGCCAAAAACATTCAGTACTTC.

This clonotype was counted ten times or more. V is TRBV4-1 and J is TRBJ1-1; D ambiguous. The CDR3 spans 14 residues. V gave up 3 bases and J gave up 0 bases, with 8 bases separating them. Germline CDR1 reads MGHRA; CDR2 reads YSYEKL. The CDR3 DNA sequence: TGCGCCAGCAGCCACGTAACATTGAACACTGAAGCTTTCTTT. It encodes CASSHVTLNTEAFF.

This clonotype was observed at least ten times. CDR3: CASSHTVVYEQYF. DNA for the CDR3: TGTGCCAGCAGCCATACCGTCGTCTACGAGCAGTACTTC. The chain recombines TRBV7-2 with TRBJ2-7; no clear D. CDR1 is SGHTA and CDR2 is FQGNSA in the germline V gene. Trimming removed 5 bases from V and 3 bases from J, with 11 bases in between. This CDR3 is built from 13 residues.

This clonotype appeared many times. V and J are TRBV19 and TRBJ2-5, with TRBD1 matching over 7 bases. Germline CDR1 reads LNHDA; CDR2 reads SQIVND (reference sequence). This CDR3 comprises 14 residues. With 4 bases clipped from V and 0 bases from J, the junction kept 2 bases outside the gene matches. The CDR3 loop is CASSRDRDQETQYF. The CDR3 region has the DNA TGTGCCAGTAGTAGAGACAGGGACCAAGAGACCCAGTACTTC.

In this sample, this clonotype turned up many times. The chain's CDR3 is CASSPIPFEQYF. In DNA, the CDR3 is TGTGCCAGCAGTCCCATCCCCTTTGAGCAGTACTTC. This chain connects TRBV12-3 or TRBV12-4 to TRBJ2-7; D gene uncertain. V lost 5 bases and J lost 7, with 12 bases in between. CDR3 length: 12 amino acids.